This record covers a single T cell receptor beta chain. Germline CDR1 reads SGHDN; CDR2 reads FVKESK. The CDR3 is made up of 17 amino acids. V gave up 2 bases and J gave up 4 bases; unmatched junction bases: 5. The data originate from a study of shared T cell receptors in the human thymus. Method: immunoSEQ multiplex PCR; TCRdb's copy keeps in-frame clones and lacks some. The data hold hundreds of thousands of clones, with more than 70% observed a single time. These data were also filed under a second study, of human thymus T cells. That investigation notes: It was from resections taken during corrective heart surgery that the thymus tissue came. There were highly overlapping thymic repertoires among unrelated individuals, as related research reported.

The chain combines TRBV14 with TRBJ2-1; 13 nucleotides line up with TRBD2. This clonotype was obtained from a boy under two years old with a congenital heart defect. The sequenced sample consisted of thymocytes. CDR3 protein: CASSQRLAGGLYNEQFF. DNA of the CDR3: TGTGCCAGCAGCCAAAGACTAGCGGGGGGCCTATACAATGAGCAGTTCTTC.